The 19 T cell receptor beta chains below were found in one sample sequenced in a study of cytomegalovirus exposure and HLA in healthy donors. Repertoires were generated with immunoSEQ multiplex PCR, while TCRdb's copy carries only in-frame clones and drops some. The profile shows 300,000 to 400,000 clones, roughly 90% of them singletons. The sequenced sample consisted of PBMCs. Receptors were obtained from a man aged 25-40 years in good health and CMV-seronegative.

CDR3 loop: CAWTQVAGTEAFF. The CDR3 DNA follows: TGTGCCTGGACCCAGGTCGCGGGCACTGAAGCTTTCTTT. This rearrangement joins TRBV30 to TRBJ1-1; D is unclear. Trimming cost V 4 bases and J 4 bases, with 13 bases left between them. CDR1 is GTSNPN and CDR2 is SVGIG in the germline V gene (reference sequence). CDR3 length: 13 residues.

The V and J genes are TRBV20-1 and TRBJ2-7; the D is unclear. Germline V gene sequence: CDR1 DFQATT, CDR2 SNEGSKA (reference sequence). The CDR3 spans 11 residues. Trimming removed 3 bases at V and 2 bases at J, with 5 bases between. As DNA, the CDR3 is TGCAGTGCTAGGGGCACCTACGAGCAGTACTTC. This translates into CSARGTYEQYF.

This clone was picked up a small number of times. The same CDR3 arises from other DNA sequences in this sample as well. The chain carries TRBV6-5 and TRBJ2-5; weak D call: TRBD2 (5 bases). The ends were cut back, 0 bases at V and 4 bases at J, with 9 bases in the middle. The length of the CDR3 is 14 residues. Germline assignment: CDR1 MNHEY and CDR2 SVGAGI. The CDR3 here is CASSYSRRGETQYF. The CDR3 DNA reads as TGTGCCAGCAGTTACTCCCGTCGGGGAGAGACCCAGTACTTC.

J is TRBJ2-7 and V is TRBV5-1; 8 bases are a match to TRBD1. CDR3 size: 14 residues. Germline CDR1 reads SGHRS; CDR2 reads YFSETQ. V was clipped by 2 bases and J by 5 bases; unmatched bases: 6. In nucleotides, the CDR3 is TGCGCCAGCAGCTTAGGACAGGGTCCAAACGAGCAGTACTTC. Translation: CASSLGQGPNEQYF.

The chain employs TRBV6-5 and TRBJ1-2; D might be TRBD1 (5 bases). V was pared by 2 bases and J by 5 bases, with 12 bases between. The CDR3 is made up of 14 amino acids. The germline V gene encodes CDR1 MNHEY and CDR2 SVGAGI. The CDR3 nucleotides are TGTGCCAGCAGTTACGGGAGGGGAAGTTATGGCTACACCTTC. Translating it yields CASSYGRGSYGYTF.

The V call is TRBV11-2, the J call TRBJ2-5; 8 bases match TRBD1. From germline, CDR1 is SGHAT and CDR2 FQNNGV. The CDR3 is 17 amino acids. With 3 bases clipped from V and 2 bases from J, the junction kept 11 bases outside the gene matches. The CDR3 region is CASSLGAGQGPQETQYF. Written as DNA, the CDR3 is TGTGCCAGCAGCTTGGGTGCTGGACAGGGACCTCAAGAGACCCAGTACTTC.

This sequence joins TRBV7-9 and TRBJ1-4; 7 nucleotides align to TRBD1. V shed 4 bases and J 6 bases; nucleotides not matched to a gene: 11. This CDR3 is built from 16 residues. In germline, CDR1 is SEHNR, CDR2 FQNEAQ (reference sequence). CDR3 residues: CASSYRVEGADEKLFF. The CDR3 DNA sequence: TGTGCCAGCAGCTACAGGGTGGAGGGGGCTGATGAAAAACTGTTTTTT.

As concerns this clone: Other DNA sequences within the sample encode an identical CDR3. The CDR3 region has the DNA TGTGCCAGCAGCCTTACAGGGACCTACGAGCAGTACTTC. Its protein product is CASSLTGTYEQYF. The J gene is TRBJ2-7, the V gene TRBV6-5; D is possibly TRBD1 (6 bases). This CDR3 comprises 13 residues. Germline lookup yields CDR1 MNHEY and CDR2 SVGAGI. V gave up 6 bases and J gave up 2 bases, with 11 bases separating them.

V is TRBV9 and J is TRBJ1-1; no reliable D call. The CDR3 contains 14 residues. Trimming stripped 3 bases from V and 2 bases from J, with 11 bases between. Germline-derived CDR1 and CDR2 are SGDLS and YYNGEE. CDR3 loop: CASSASTRNTEAFF. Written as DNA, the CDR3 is TGTGCCAGCAGCGCTTCGACACGAAACACTGAAGCTTTCTTT.

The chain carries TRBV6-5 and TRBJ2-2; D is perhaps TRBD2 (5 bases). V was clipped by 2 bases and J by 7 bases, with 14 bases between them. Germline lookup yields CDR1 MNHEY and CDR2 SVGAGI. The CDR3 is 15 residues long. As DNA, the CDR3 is TGTGCCAGCAGTTACGAGGCTAGCTACGGCGGGGAGCTGTTTTTT. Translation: CASSYEASYGGELFF.

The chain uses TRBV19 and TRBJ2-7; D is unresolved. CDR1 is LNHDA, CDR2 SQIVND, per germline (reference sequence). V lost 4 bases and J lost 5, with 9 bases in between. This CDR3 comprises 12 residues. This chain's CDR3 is CASSSRSNEQYF. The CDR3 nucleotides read TGTGCCAGTAGTAGTCGGTCAAACGAGCAGTACTTC.

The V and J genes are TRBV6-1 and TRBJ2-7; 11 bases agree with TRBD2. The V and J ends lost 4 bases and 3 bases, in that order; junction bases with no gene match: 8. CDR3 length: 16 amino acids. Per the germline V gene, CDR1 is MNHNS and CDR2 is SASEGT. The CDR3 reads CASSGRPGLAVYEQYF. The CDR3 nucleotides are TGTGCCAGCAGTGGCAGACCGGGACTAGCGGTCTACGAGCAGTACTTC.

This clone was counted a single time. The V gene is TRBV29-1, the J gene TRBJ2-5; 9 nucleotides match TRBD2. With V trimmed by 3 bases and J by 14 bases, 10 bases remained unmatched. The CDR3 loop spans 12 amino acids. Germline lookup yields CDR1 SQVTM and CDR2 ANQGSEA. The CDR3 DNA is TGCAGCGTTGACCAACAATCTAGCGGGGATTACTTC. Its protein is CSVDQQSSGDYF.

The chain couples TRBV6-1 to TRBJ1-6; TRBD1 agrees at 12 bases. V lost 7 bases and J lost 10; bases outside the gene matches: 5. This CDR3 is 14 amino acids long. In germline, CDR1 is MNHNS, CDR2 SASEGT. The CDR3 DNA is TGTGCCAGCAAACGGGACAGGGGGCACTCACCCCTCCACTTT. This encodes CASKRDRGHSPLHF.

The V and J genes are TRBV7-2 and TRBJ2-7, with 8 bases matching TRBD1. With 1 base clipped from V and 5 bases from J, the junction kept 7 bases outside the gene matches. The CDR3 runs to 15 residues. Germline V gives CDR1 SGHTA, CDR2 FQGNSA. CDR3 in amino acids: CASSLGGQGWNEQYF. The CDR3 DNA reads TGTGCCAGCAGCTTAGGCGGACAGGGTTGGAACGAGCAGTACTTC.

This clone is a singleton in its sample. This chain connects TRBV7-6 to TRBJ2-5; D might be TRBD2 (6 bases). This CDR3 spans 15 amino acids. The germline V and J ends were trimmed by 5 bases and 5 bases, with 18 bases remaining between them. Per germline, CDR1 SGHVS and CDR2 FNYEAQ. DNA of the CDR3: TGTGCCAGCAGCCCAATGACGGGAGCTATGGAGACCCAGTACTTC. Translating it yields CASSPMTGAMETQYF.

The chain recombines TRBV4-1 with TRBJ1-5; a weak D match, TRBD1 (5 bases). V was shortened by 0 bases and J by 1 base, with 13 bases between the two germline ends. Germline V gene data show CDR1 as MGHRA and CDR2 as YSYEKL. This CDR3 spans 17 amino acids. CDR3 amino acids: CASSQDLGGESNQPQHF. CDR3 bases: TGCGCCAGCAGCCAAGATTTGGGGGGAGAAAGCAATCAGCCCCAGCATTTT.

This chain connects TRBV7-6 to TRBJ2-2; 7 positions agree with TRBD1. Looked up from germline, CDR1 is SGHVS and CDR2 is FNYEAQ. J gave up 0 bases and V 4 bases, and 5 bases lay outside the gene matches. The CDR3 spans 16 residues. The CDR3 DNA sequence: TGTGCCAGCAGCTCCCCGGGACAGTCGAACACCGGGGAGCTGTTTTTT. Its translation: CASSSPGQSNTGELFF.

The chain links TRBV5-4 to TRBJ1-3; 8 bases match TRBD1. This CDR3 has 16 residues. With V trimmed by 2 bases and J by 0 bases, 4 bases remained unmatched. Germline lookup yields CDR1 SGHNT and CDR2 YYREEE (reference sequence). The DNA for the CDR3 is TGTGCCAGCAGCTTTTGGACAGGGTACTCTGGAAACACCATATATTTT. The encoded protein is CASSFWTGYSGNTIYF.